Reported below is one T cell receptor beta chain. Its antigen is currently unknown. This CDR3 spans 13 amino acids. Trimming cost V 0 bases and J 1 base, with 4 bases left between them. The germline V gene encodes CDR1 SGDLS and CDR2 YYNGEE. These data belong to a study of cytomegalovirus exposure and HLA in healthy donors. Study-wide results and caveats: Among TCR beta chains, those listed as cytomegalovirus-associated numbered more than 150. In most subjects, TCR beta sequences reportedly gave accurate predictions of HLA-A and HLA-B alleles. Solely CMV serostatus was available to characterize immune exposure. Rates of TCR association differed by HLA locus in a later analysis, with DRB1 highest and HLA-C lowest.

Primers: 60 Vbeta forward and 13 Jbeta reverse. Assay: immunoSEQ multiplex PCR; the TCRdb copy retains only in-frame clones and omits some. The table has approximately 190,000 clones, 75% to 85% seen once. V gene TRBV9 combines with J gene TRBJ2-5; D not resolved. Sequenced sample: PBMCs. The TCR originated in a woman aged 50 to 60 in good health and CMV-seropositive. The chain's CDR3 is CASSVAGQETQYF. The CDR3 nucleotides are TGTGCCAGCAGCGTAGCGGGCCAAGAGACCCAGTACTTC.